The source of this T cell receptor beta chain is a study of MAIT cells during Salmonella Paratyphi A infection (TCRdb year 2017). Study-wide context: Adult volunteers aged 18 to 60 swallowed one dose of 1-5x10^3 CFU of S. Paratyphi A strain NVGH308. Diagnosed volunteers received ciprofloxacin 500 mg twice daily for 14 days starting at diagnosis.

The CDR3 totals 15 residues, both ends included. In the germline V gene, CDR1 corresponds to SGHTA and CDR2 to FQGNSA. General study outcomes and caveats: MAIT cell TRBV usage was oligoclonal with a preference for TRBV20 and TRBV6, and infection did not appear to change this usage. Although the availability of volunteer samples limited sample sizes, the sizes were judged adequate for detecting differences between groups. Space occupied by over-represented MAIT clonotypes fell significantly from baseline to mid-infection (around 0.17 to 0.091), with no significant post-infection difference. More expansion or contraction among the top five MAIT clonotypes was shown in diagnosed volunteers than in healthy controls (approximately 0.53 versus 0.13), suggesting infection-driven repertoire reshaping.

Points on this clonotype: Its antigen remains unidentified. No conserved phenylalanine or tryptophan is present at the end of the CDR3, so a read error is the likely explanation. The limits of the CDR3 on the DNA are not certain, so only TCRdb's listed CDR3 is given.

The library relied on 5' RACE. TCRbeta was amplified by two rounds of PCR with Phusion High-Fidelity polymerase, and sample-specific barcodes were added in the primers. TCRbeta libraries were generated by template-switch cDNA synthesis with SMARTScribe reverse transcriptase and a TRBC-specific primer. The barcoded samples were pooled and then prepared using the NEBNext Ultra DNA Library Prep Kit for Illumina. Sequencing of the libraries took place on an Illumina MiSeq using the MiSeq reagent kit v2, 300 cycles. Processing in the source paper ran as follows. Reads were demultiplexed by barcode with Jemultiplexer and aligned with MiTCR using default parameters. Non-functional sequences were removed with VDJtools, and each clonotype was defined by its amino acid sequence, with frequencies calculated from the assigned sequence reads. In the clonal space homeostasis analysis, clonotypes were grouped by frequency into over-represented (0.05-1), large, medium and small bins. Starting from the raw public reads, TCRdb applied fastp trimming at Q25, assembled clones with MiXCR and retained in-frame beta chains. CDR3 protein sequences are deduplicated, and each keeps its most common genes and DNA. These V and J calls rely on TCRdb rather than the paper's analysis. The sample contains 1,000 to 1,500 distinct CDR3 sequences, less than 70% of them found a single time. The ten largest make up roughly 33% of the sample.

According to the study, the label for this sample's time point signals: mid-infection, around enteric fever diagnosis. MAIT cells were defined as Valpha7.2+ CD161+ T cells and were identified and sorted by flow cytometry. Circulating MAIT cell TCRbeta repertoires were profiled longitudinally in more than five volunteers who developed enteric fever after controlled oral challenge with live Salmonella Paratyphi A. Every diagnosed volunteer provided MAIT cell samples at three timepoints: pre-infection, mid-infection and post-infection. A diagnosis of enteric fever was based on Paratyphi A bacteremia and/or a persistent fever above 38 degrees C that lasted longer than 12 hours. Diagnosis of infection in challenged volunteers occurred between day 4 and day 7 after challenge. For RNA extraction, about 5,000 to 11,000 MAIT cells from each sample were sorted straight into RNAqueous-Micro lysis buffer. Lymphoprep gradient centrifugation was used to isolate peripheral blood mononuclear cells from both the blood samples and the leukocyte cones. Cells were sorted on either a BD FACSAria Fusion or a BD FACSAria III sorter.

The material sequenced was MAIT cells from blood, taken at the middle sampling point of the challenge study. The chain uses TRBV7-2 and TRBJ2-2; TRBD1 is taken as the D call from the table, unchecked against the DNA. The source of this sequence is a person aged 18 to 75 who was deliberately infected with Salmonella Paratyphi A in a paratyphoid fever challenge study. The CDR3 region has the sequence CASSLLAFDTGERGG.